A single sample is the source of the 18 T cell receptor beta chains below, sequenced in a study of T cells in Graves' hyperthyroidism and ophthalmopathy. Amplification of TCR beta CDR3 regions was performed using RNA transcripts as template. The HTBI primer set was used in a first-round RT-PCR of the TCR CDR3. Using its own MiXCR run on the multiplex PCR reads, TCRdb lists one record per CDR3 protein. The data show fewer than 550,000 distinct CDR3 sequences, more than 15% seen once. The sample comprised blood. All receptors come from a woman aged 18-29 years with Graves' hyperthyroidism.

This clonotype was seen only a few times. Here the CDR3 DNA reads TGTGCCAGCAGTTCCGGCCAGCAGAATGAGCAGTTCTTC. Its translation is CASSSGQQNEQFF. This sequence joins TRBV6-2 or TRBV6-3 and TRBJ2-1, with D unresolved. The germline V gene has CDR1 MNHEY and CDR2 SVGEGT. V shed 4 bases and J shed 7 bases, with 11 bases lying between them. This CDR3 is 13 amino acids long.

As concerns this clonotype: This may stem from a read error, because a much larger clone lies one nucleotide away. The CDR3 does not end in the conserved phenylalanine or tryptophan, so this is likely a read error. The chain combines TRBV20-1 with TRBJ1-1, with D perhaps TRBD1 (5 bases). The CDR3 is 13 residues long. Germline values: CDR1 DFQATT, CDR2 SNEGSKA (reference sequence). Trimming shortened V by 4 bases and J by 1 base, and 10 bases separated the two germline ends. The CDR3 is CSAKIDRNTEAFS. In DNA form, the CDR3 reads TGCAGTGCTAAAATAGACAGGAACACTGAAGCTTTCTCT.

This clonotype was recorded many times. V is TRBV27 and J is TRBJ2-2; 8 bases are a match to TRBD1. CDR1 and CDR2 from the germline V gene are MNHEY and SMNVEV (reference sequence). This CDR3 region has 15 residues. The trim removed 2 bases at V and 5 bases at J, leaving 4 bases unmatched. The CDR3 region is CASSLQGAGTGELFF. The CDR3 DNA reads TGTGCCAGCAGTTTACAGGGGGCGGGGACCGGGGAGCTGTTTTTT.

This clonotype has only a few counts. A clone one base away is much larger, so this may be a read error. The chain carries TRBV10-3 and TRBJ1-2; the D gene is possibly TRBD1 (6 bases). CDR1 is ENHRY, CDR2 SYGVKD, per germline. The CDR3 loop spans 10 amino acids. V lost 6 bases, J lost 12 bases, and 11 bases lay in between. The CDR3 bases are TGTGCCATCAGCGAGGGGGGCCACACCTTC. It codes for CAISEGGHTF.

This clonotype was observed many times. The V gene is TRBV12-3 or TRBV12-4, the J gene TRBJ2-2; possibly TRBD2 for D (6 bases). Trimming left V 4 bases short and J 2 bases short, with 11 bases between. The CDR3 covers 15 residues. This CDR3 is CASSWDSRNTGELFF. The DNA for the CDR3 is TGTGCCAGCAGTTGGGACTCCCGAAACACCGGGGAGCTGTTTTTT.

This clonotype was detected ten times or more. This chain links TRBV2 with TRBJ1-5; weak D call: TRBD1 (5 bases). Germline CDR1 is SNHLY and CDR2 is FYNNEI. V lost 7 bases and J lost 11, with 15 bases in between. The CDR3 is made up of 12 amino acids. As DNA, the CDR3 is TGTGCCAGCACGGGGGACTCTTGGTCCCAGCATTTT. Its translation: CASTGDSWSQHF.

This clonotype was seen more than once but under ten times. This chain links TRBV6-1 with TRBJ1-6; the match to TRBD1 covers 10 bases. Germline V gene sequence: CDR1 MNHNS, CDR2 SASEGT. J was trimmed by 5 bases and V by 11 bases; bases with no gene match: 0. CDR3 length: 12 residues. In DNA form, the CDR3 reads TGTGCCGGACAGGGGGATAATTCACCCCTCCACTTT. Its protein product is CAGQGDNSPLHF.

The sample holds many counts of this clonotype. V and J are TRBV6-2 or TRBV6-3 and TRBJ1-2; possibly TRBD1 for D (5 bases). This CDR3 is 15 amino acids long. Per the germline V gene, CDR1 is MNHEY and CDR2 is SVGEGT. The V and J ends lost 5 bases and 0 bases respectively, with 13 bases between them. For the CDR3, the DNA is TGTGCCAGCAGTCCCCCGGGACTTTCTAACTATGGCTACACCTTC. It is translated as CASSPPGLSNYGYTF.

This clonotype was detected many times. The chain is built from TRBV5-6 and TRBJ2-2; 8 nucleotides match TRBD2. J gave up 4 bases and V 4 bases, and 12 bases lay outside the gene matches. Germline V lookup: CDR1 SGHDT, CDR2 YYEEEE. The CDR3 length is 17 residues. The CDR3 bases are TGTGCCAGCAGCCCGGGGCTAACTAGCGGATCCACCGGGGAGCTGTTTTTT. Amino acid sequence: CASSPGLTSGSTGELFF. Combining the CDR3 with reference TRBV5-6 and TRBJ2-2 gives the whole variable domain DAGVTQSPTHLIKTRGQQVTLRCSPKSGHDTVSWYQQALGQGPQFIFQYYEEEERQRGNFPDRFSGHQFPNYSSELNVNALLLGDSALYLCASSPGLTSGSTGELFFGEGSRLTVL.

This clonotype was found many times. In DNA, the CDR3 is TGTGCCAGTAGTATACAAGGAAAAGGAAACACTGAAGCTTTCTTT. Translated: CASSIQGKGNTEAFF. The rearrangement joins TRBV19 to TRBJ1-1; D unclear. The CDR3 has 15 amino acids. CDR1 is LNHDA and CDR2 is SQIVND in the germline V gene (reference sequence). V lost 2 bases and J 2 bases, leaving 12 bases between the germline ends.

This clonotype was picked up many times. This chain links TRBV7-9 with TRBJ1-3; TRBD1 is a possible D gene (5 bases). The CDR3 extends over 16 amino acids. V dropped 1 base and J dropped 5 bases, with 15 bases sitting between them. Germline V gene lookup returns CDR1 SEHNR and CDR2 FQNEAQ (reference sequence). The CDR3 reads CASSLEGHGDRNTIYF. In DNA form, the CDR3 reads TGTGCCAGCAGCTTAGAAGGACACGGAGATAGAAACACCATATATTTT.

The table lists this clonotype with many counts. The rearrangement links TRBV12-3 or TRBV12-4 to TRBJ2-7, with 9 nucleotides matching TRBD1. The CDR3 is 14 amino acids. Losses at the gene ends were 6 bases for V and 5 bases for J; bases not matched to a gene: 8. The CDR3 sequence: CASSDRDRAHEQYF. The DNA of the CDR3 is TGTGCCAGCAGCGACCGGGACAGGGCCCACGAGCAGTACTTC.

This clonotype occurred many times. The chain recombines TRBV5-1 with TRBJ2-7; 9 nucleotides match TRBD1. This CDR3 has 14 residues. The germline V gene has CDR1 SGHRS and CDR2 YFSETQ. The trim removed 2 bases at V and 5 bases at J, leaving 5 bases unmatched. The CDR3 sequence: CASSFGTGNNEQYF. The CDR3 region has the DNA TGCGCCAGCAGCTTCGGGACAGGGAACAACGAGCAGTACTTC.

This clonotype turned up a few times. V usage is TRBV6-6 and J usage is TRBJ2-5; D may be TRBD1 or TRBD2 (5 bases each). With 0 bases removed from V and 10 bases from J, the gap between germline ends came to 15 bases. The CDR3 sequence is 14 residues long. The germline V gene has CDR1 MNHNY and CDR2 SVGAGI (reference sequence). The CDR3 DNA reads as TGTGCCAGCAGTTACTCCCCGGGGCTGGTTGGCCAGTACTTC. Translation: CASSYSPGLVGQYF.

This clonotype was detected many times. CDR3 nucleotides: TGCGCCAGCAGCCAAGAGAATAGCGGCGAGCAGTTCTTC. This encodes CASSQENSGEQFF. This sequence joins TRBV4-1 and TRBJ2-1; weak D call: TRBD2 (6 bases). The CDR3 has 13 residues. Germline V gives CDR1 MGHRA, CDR2 YSYEKL. V was trimmed by 0 bases and J by 10 bases, leaving 10 bases between them.

This clonotype was counted at least ten times. The chain is built from TRBV6-1 and TRBJ2-3; TRBD2 is a possible D gene (6 bases). The CDR3 loop spans 14 amino acids. Trimming took 8 bases from V and 5 from J, leaving 17 bases between them. CDR1 is MNHNS and CDR2 is SASEGT in the germline V gene. CDR3: CASWGAAGLDTQYF. DNA of the CDR3: TGTGCCAGCTGGGGAGCGGCGGGGCTAGATACGCAGTATTTT.

This chain connects TRBV20-1 to TRBJ2-1; D is unresolved. V was cut by 2 bases and J by 7 bases, with 12 bases left in between. CDR1 is DFQATT, CDR2 SNEGSKA, per germline (reference sequence). The length of the CDR3 is 13 residues. This CDR3 is CSARWWQRNEQFF. CDR3 in DNA: TGCAGTGCTAGATGGTGGCAGAGGAATGAGCAGTTCTTC.

This clonotype was counted at least ten times. The chain recombines TRBV5-6 with TRBJ1-4; a possible D gene is TRBD1 (6 bases). This CDR3 comprises 15 residues. The V end lost 1 base, the J end lost 7 bases, and 14 bases lay between the germline ends. Germline assignment: CDR1 SGHDT and CDR2 YYEEEE. CDR3 DNA sequence: TGTGCCAGCAGCTTGTTTGGGGGCCCGGGTGAAAAACTGTTTTTT. Protein product: CASSLFGGPGEKLFF.